One and the same sample provided the 11 T cell receptor beta chains below, sequenced in a study of PD-1 blockade in classical Hodgkin lymphoma (dated by TCRdb to between 2020 and 2021). The library was obtained by the immunoSEQ multiplex PCR assay. TCRdb stores this immuneACCESS table with in-frame sequences only. Part of the clones is absent; in the studies checked, under half of the shortfall reflects unresolved V genes, and no reason is known for the rest. Across this sample there are more than 25,000 clones, with roughly 88% seen only once. The top ten clonotypes cover less than 7.5% of the sample. The sample's time point label is to be understood as: cycle 1 day 1 (C1D1), immediately before nivolumab initiation. Every trial patient had relapsed following autologous stem cell transplantation, and prior brentuximab vedotin exposure was what differed among cohorts A, B and C. Using a Miltenyi CD8+ T cell isolation kit, CD8+ T cells were purified from thawed PBMCs through magnetic negative selection.

This specimen was CD8+ T cells from blood, taken at baseline. Receptor source: a human donor with classical Hodgkin lymphoma.

Notes on this clone: One junction end disagrees with the germline gene, perhaps due to a read error. The CDR3 sequence: CASREEQGINEKLFF. As DNA, the CDR3 is TGTGCCAGCAGGGAAGAACAGGGAATTAATGAAAAACTGTTTTTT. The chain joins TRBV2 to TRBJ1-4; D may be TRBD1 (6 bases). The CDR3 length is 15 residues. Looked up from germline, CDR1 is SNHLY and CDR2 is FYNNEI.

CDR3 coding DNA: TGCGCCAGCAGCCTGGGACTCCCGACAGGCTCCTACGAGCAGTACTTC. It is translated as CASSLGLPTGSYEQYF. The chain is built from TRBV4-1 and TRBJ2-7; D possibly uses TRBD1 or TRBD2 (6 bases each). V shed 4 bases and J shed 0 bases, with 16 bases lying between them. The germline V gene encodes CDR1 MGHRA and CDR2 YSYEKL. The CDR3 length is 16 residues.

The chain uses TRBV21-1 and TRBJ2-3. TRBV21-1 counts as a pseudogene. The CDR3 spans 14 residues. In DNA form, the CDR3 reads TGTGCCCCAGGGTGGGACGAATGCACAGATACGCAGTATTTT. It specifies CAPGWDECTDTQYF.

CDR3 in amino acids: CASSSTGGSRETQYF. As DNA, the CDR3 is TGTGCCAGCAGTTCCACAGGGGGGTCACGGGAGACCCAGTACTTC. The chain uses TRBV5-5 and TRBJ2-5; 8 bases are shared with TRBD1. The trim removed 5 bases at V and 5 bases at J, leaving 11 bases unmatched. CDR1 and CDR2 from the germline V gene are SGHKS and YYEKEE (reference sequence). The CDR3 has 15 residues.

The chain combines TRBV5-1 with TRBJ2-1; no clear D. The CDR3 is 11 residues long. Germline V gene lookup returns CDR1 SGHRS and CDR2 YFSETQ. With 5 bases removed from V and 4 bases from J, the gap between germline ends came to 4 bases. In nucleotides, the CDR3 is TGCGCCAGCAGAGAATACAATGAGCAGTTCTTC. It is translated as CASREYNEQFF.

The chain is built from TRBV10-2 and TRBJ2-4; D is possibly TRBD1 (6 bases). Germline V gene lookup returns CDR1 WSHSY and CDR2 SAAADI. CDR3 size: 19 residues. V lost 3 bases to trimming and J lost 0 bases, with 21 bases between them. CDR3 residues: CASSDIATGGLLAKNIQYF. The CDR3 DNA follows: TGCGCCAGCAGTGATATCGCGACAGGAGGACTTCTAGCCAAAAACATTCAGTACTTC.

As to this clone: Other nucleotide sequences in the sample specify the same CDR3. The CDR3 here is CASSQGYEQYF. The CDR3 DNA reads as TGTGCCAGCAGTCAGGGGTACGAGCAGTACTTC. The gene calls are TRBV27 and TRBJ2-7, with D possibly matching TRBD1 (6 bases). The V gene lost 5 bases and the J gene lost 4 bases, with 6 bases spanning the gap. Germline assignment: CDR1 MNHEY and CDR2 SMNVEV (reference sequence). The CDR3 totals 11 residues.

The V and J genes are TRBV11-2 and TRBJ2-4; TRBD1 agrees at 8 bases. Germline trimming cut 9 bases from V and 0 bases from J; bases unmatched to any gene: 7. This CDR3 contains 15 residues. Germline V gene sequence: CDR1 SGHAT, CDR2 FQNNGV. The CDR3 DNA sequence: TGTGCCAGTCGGGACAGGAACCTAGCCAAAAACATTCAGTACTTC. It encodes CASRDRNLAKNIQYF.

The CDR3 region is CASSYAEGQFDEQFF. The DNA of the CDR3 is TGTGCCAGCAGCTACGCCGAAGGACAGTTCGATGAGCAGTTCTTC. The chain carries TRBV6-5 and TRBJ2-1, with a tentative D call TRBD1 (6 bases). Germline V gene lookup returns CDR1 MNHEY and CDR2 SVGAGI. The CDR3 sequence is 15 residues long. Trimming took off 6 bases at V and 8 bases at J, with 20 bases between the two ends.

This clone occurred once. The chain employs TRBV7-9 and TRBJ2-1, with D uncertain. There are 12 residues in the CDR3. The germline CDR1 and CDR2 sequences are SEHNR and FQNEAQ (reference sequence). Trimming stripped 1 base from V and 14 bases from J, with 12 bases between. The CDR3 nucleotides are TGTGCCAGCAGCTTAGGAGAATTGGAAAAGTTCTTC. It specifies CASSLGELEKFF. Looking up the rest from reference TRBV7-9 and TRBJ2-1 gives the full variable domain: DTGVSQNPRHKITKRGQNVTFRCDPISEHNRLYWYRQTLGQGPEFLTYFQNEAQLEKSRLLSDRFSAERPKGSFSTLEIQRTEQGDSAMYLCASSLGELEKFFGPGTRLTVL.

The sample holds one count of this clone. The V call is TRBV9, the J call TRBJ2-7, with D possibly called TRBD1 or TRBD2 (5 bases each). In germline, CDR1 is SGDLS, CDR2 YYNGEE. This CDR3 has 15 residues. V was shortened by 0 bases and J by 2 bases, with 12 bases between the two germline ends. The CDR3 spells CASSVDTWGPYEQYF. In nucleotides, the CDR3 is TGTGCCAGCAGCGTAGACACTTGGGGACCCTACGAGCAGTACTTC.